The rows below give T cell receptor beta chains drawn from one sample of a study of beta chain features in type 1 diabetes. The assay was immunoSEQ multiplex PCR, and TCRdb's table has in-frame clones only and misses some. The sample shows some 250,000 clones, 25% to 35% of them seen only once. Sequenced: central memory CD4+ T cells from blood. Receptors were obtained from a man younger than 40 in good health. The CDR3 runs from the conserved cysteine through the conserved F or W. D genes are given only for firm matches. Clone size, where shown, is once, few, many, or a class for clones that have expanded.

>-|13|TRBJ2-7|TRBD1|TRBV6-5
TGTGCCAGCAGTTCGGACAGGGGACAAGAGCAGTACTTC
CASSSDRGQEQYF
>-|14|TRBJ2-2|-|TRBV19
TGTGCCAGTAATGGGGCAGGGCGGACCGGGGAGCTGTTTTTT
CASNGAGRTGELFF
>few|13|TRBJ2-3|-|TRBV18
TGTGCCAGCTCAAGTGATAGCACAGATACGCAGTATTTT
CASSSDSTDTQYF
>-|13|TRBJ2-1|-|TRBV29-1
TGCAGCGTTGACAGGGGAGGGTACAATGAGCAGTTCTTC
CSVDRGGYNEQFF
>-|15|TRBJ2-5|TRBD2|TRBV7-2
TGTGCCAGCAGCTTGACTAGCGGGGGGTCGGAGACCCAGTACTTC
CASSLTSGGSETQYF
>-|14|TRBJ1-5|-|TRBV30
TGTGCCTGGAGTGCCGGGCCTAGCAATCAGCCCCAGCATTTT
CAWSAGPSNQPQHF
>-|15|TRBJ2-5|TRBD1|TRBV7-9
TGTGCCAGCAGCTCGGGACAGCTCCATCAAGAGACCCAGTACTTC
CASSSGQLHQETQYF
>few|13|TRBJ2-1|TRBD1|TRBV29-1
TGCAGCGTTCGCGACAGGGTTGGAAATGAGCAGTTCTTC
CSVRDRVGNEQFF
>-|16|TRBJ2-3|TRBD2|TRBV10-2
TGCGCCAGCAGTGATACTAGCGGACTCCGCACAGATACGCAGTATTTT
CASSDTSGLRTDTQYF
>-|14|TRBJ2-7|TRBD2|TRBV7-8
TGTGCCAGCACCAGGGGACTAGCGGATACCGAGCAGTACTTC
CASTRGLADTEQYF
>few|15|TRBJ1-6|-|TRBV5-1
TGCGCCAGCAGCGTGGGGGACGGCAAGGGTTCACCCCTCCACTTT
CASSVGDGKGSPLHF
>few|17|TRBJ1-2|TRBD1|TRBV10-3
TGTGCCATCAGTGAGCCAGGGCGGACAGGAGAACACTATGGCTACACCTTC
CAISEPGRTGEHYGYTF